This T cell receptor (beta chain) was sequenced in a study of cytomegalovirus exposure and HLA in healthy donors. Study-level results: Rarity held for most TCR sequences, but there were some public TCRs that occurred in many donors.

The assay was immunoSEQ multiplex PCR, and TCRdb's table has in-frame clones only and misses some. The sample has 210,000 or so clones; about 91% are singletons. On this clone: What it recognizes is unknown.

The CDR3 totals 13 residues. Germline CDR1 reads SNHLY; CDR2 reads FYNNEI. Trimming cost V 9 bases and J 3 bases; bases outside gene matches: 5. This sequence was found in a woman aged 18 to 35 in good health and CMV-seronegative. Sequenced material: PBMCs. The V gene is TRBV2, the J gene TRBJ1-1; 9 bases match TRBD1. The CDR3 loop is CARVGDRDTEAFF. The CDR3 DNA reads TGTGCCAGGGTGGGGGACAGGGACACTGAAGCTTTCTTT.